This TCR beta chain was recovered during a study of blood T cell repertoires in COVID-19. Background on the study: Samples representing acute and convalescent COVID-19 were sourced from the United States, Italy and Spain. Sources were T cells, B-cell-depleted T cells, or PBMCs; the material itself was cDNA or gDNA.

The CDR3 loop spans 14 amino acids. The germline V gene encodes CDR1 SGHTA and CDR2 FQGNSA. With 1 base removed from V and 4 bases from J, the gap between germline ends came to 10 bases. TCRdb's copy holds only in-frame clones and misses some; the assay was immunoSEQ multiplex PCR. The profile shows roughly 24,000 clones, nearly 95% of them singletons. The TCR originated in a human donor in a cohort sampled during active COVID-19. The rearrangement joins TRBV7-2 to TRBJ1-2; possible D gene TRBD1, 6 bases. Sequencing input: peripheral blood. Here the CDR3 reads CASSLGRDIYGYTF. CDR3 DNA sequence: TGTGCCAGCAGCTTAGGCAGGGACATCTATGGCTACACCTTC.